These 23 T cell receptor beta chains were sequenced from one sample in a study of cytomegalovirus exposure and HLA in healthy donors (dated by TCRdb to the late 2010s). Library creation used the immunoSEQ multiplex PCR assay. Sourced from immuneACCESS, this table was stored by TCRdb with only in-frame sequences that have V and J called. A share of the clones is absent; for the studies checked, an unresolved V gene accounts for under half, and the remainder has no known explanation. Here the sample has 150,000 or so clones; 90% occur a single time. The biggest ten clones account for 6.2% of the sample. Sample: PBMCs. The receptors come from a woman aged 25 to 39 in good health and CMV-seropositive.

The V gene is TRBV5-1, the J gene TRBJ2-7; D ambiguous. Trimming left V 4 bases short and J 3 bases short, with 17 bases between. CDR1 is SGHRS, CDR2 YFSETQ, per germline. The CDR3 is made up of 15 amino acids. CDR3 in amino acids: CASSPSLDRLYEQYF. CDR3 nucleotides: TGCGCCAGCAGCCCATCGCTAGACCGGCTCTACGAGCAGTACTTC.

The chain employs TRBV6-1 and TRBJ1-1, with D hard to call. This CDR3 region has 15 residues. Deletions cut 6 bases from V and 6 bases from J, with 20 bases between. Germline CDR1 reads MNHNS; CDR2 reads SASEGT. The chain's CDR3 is CASRVISLVFPEAFF. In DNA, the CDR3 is TGTGCCAGCAGAGTAATCAGTCTGGTGTTCCCTGAAGCTTTCTTT.

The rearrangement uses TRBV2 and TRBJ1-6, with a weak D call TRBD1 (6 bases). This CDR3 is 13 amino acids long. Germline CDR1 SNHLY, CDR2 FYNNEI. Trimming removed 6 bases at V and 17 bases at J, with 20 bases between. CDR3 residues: CASSGARQAVVHF. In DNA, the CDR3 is TGTGCCAGCAGCGGAGCTAGACAGGCCGTGGTCCACTTT.

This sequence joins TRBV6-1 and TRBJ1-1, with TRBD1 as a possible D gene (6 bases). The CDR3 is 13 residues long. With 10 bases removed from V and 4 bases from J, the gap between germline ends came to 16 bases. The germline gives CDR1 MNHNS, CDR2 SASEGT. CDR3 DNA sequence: TGTGCCACCCACTACAGGGACGGCACTGAAGCTTTCTTT. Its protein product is CATHYRDGTEAFF.

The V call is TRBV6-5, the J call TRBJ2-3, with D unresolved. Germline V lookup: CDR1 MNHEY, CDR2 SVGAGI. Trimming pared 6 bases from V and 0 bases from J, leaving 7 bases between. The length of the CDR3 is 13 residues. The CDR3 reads CASRSTSTDTQYF. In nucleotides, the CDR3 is TGTGCCAGCAGGTCCACTAGCACAGATACGCAGTATTTT.

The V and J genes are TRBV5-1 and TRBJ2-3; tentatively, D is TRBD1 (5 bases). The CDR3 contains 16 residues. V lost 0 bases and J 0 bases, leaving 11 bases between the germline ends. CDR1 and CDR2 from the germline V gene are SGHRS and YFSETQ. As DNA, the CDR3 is TGCGCCAGCAGCTTGGGGGGCTTTACTAGCACAGATACGCAGTATTTT. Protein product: CASSLGGFTSTDTQYF.

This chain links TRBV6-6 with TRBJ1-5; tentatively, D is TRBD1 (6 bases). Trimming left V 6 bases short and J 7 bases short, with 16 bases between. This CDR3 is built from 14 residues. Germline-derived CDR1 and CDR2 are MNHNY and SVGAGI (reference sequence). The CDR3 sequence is CASSPNRVGQPQHF. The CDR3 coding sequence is TGTGCCAGCAGCCCTAACAGGGTGGGGCAGCCCCAGCATTTT.

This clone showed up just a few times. The CDR3 region is CASSPAGDYGYTF. The DNA of the CDR3 is TGTGCCAGCAGCCCCGCAGGGGACTATGGCTACACCTTC. V is TRBV7-2 and J is TRBJ1-2, with D possibly TRBD1 on 6 matching bases. The CDR3 spans 13 residues. V lost 5 bases to trimming and J lost 3 bases, with 10 bases between them. Germline V gene lookup returns CDR1 SGHTA and CDR2 FQGNSA.

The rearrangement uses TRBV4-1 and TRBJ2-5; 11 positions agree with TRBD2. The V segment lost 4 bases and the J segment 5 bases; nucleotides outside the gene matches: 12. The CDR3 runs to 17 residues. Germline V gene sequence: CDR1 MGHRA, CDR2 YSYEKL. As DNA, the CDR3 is TGCGCCAGCAGCCGCTCTCCACTAGCGGGAGATTGGGAGACCCAGTACTTC. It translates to CASSRSPLAGDWETQYF.

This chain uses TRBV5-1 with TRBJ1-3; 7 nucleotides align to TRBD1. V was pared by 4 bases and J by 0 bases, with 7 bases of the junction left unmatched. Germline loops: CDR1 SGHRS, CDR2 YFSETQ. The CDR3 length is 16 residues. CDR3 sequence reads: CASSATGALSGNTIYF. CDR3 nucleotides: TGCGCCAGCAGCGCCACAGGGGCACTCTCTGGAAACACCATATATTTT. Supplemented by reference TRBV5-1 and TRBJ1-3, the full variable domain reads KAGVTQTPRYLIKTRGQQVTLSCSPISGHRSVSWYQQTPGQGLQFLFEYFSETQRNKGNFPGRFSGRQFSNSRSEMNVSTLELGDSALYLCASSATGALSGNTIYFGEGSWLTVV.

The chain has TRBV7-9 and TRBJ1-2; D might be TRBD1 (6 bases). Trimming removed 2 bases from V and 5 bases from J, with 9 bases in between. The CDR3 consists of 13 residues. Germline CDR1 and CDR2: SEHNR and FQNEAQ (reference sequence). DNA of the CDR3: TGTGCCAGCAGCTTAAACAGGGAATATGGCTACACCTTC. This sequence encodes CASSLNREYGYTF.

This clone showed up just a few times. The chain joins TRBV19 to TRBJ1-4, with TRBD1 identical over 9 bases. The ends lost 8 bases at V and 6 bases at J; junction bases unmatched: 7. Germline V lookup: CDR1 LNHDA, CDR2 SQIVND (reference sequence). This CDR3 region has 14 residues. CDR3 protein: CASADRGWDEKLFF. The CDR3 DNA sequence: TGTGCCAGTGCCGACAGGGGGTGGGATGAAAAACTGTTTTTT.

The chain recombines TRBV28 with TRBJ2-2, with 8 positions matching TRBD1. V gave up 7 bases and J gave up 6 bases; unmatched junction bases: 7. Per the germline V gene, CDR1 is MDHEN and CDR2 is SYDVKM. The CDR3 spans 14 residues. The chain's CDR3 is CASKQGGESGELFF. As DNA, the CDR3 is TGTGCCAGCAAACAGGGGGGCGAGTCCGGGGAGCTGTTTTTT.

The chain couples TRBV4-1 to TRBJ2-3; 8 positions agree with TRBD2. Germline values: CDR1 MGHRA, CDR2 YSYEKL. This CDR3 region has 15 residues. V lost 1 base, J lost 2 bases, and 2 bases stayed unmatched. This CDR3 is CASSQAGGPTDTQYF. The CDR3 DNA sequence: TGCGCCAGCAGCCAAGCGGGAGGGCCCACAGATACGCAGTATTTT.

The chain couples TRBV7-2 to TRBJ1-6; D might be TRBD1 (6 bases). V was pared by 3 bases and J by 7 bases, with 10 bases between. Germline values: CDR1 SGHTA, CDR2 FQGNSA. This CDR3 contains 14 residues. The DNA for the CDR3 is TGTGCCAGCAGCTTTCGTGACAGGAATTCACCCCTCCACTTT. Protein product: CASSFRDRNSPLHF.

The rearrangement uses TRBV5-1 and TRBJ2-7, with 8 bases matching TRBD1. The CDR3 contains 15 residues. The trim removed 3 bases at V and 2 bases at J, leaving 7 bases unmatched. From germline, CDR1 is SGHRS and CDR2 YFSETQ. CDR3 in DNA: TGCGCCAGCAGCTCCAGACAGGGGAGACCCTACGAGCAGTACTTC. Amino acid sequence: CASSSRQGRPYEQYF.

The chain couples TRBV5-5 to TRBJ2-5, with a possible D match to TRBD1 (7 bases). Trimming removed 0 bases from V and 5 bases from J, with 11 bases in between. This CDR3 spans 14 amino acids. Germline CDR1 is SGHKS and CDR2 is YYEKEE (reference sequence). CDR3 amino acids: CASSLGAGGETQYF. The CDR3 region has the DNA TGTGCCAGCAGCTTGGGTGCAGGGGGGGAGACCCAGTACTTC.

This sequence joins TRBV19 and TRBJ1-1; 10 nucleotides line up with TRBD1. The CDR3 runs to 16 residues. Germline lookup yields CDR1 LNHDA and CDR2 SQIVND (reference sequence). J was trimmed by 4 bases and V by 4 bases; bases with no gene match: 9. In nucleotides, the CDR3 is TGTGCCAGTAGTAGCGACAGGGGGCGCGATATCACTGAAGCTTTCTTT. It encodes CASSSDRGRDITEAFF.

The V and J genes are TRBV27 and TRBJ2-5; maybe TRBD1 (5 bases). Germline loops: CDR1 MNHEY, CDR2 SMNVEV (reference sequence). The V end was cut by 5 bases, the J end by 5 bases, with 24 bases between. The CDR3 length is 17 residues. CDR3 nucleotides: TGTGCCAGCAGTCCTGGGGCCCGACTGTCCGCCTCGGAGACCCAGTACTTC. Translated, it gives CASSPGARLSASETQYF.

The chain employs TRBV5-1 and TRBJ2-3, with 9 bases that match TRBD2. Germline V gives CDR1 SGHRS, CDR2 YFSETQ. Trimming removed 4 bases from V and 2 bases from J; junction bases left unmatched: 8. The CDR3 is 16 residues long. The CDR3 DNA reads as TGCGCCAGCAGCCCCCGAGCGGGGGGTTCCACAGATACGCAGTATTTT. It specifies CASSPRAGGSTDTQYF.

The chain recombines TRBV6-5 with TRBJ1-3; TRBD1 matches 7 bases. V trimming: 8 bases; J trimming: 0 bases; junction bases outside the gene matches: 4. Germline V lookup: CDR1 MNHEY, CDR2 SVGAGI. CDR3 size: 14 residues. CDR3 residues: CASSGGVSGNTIYF. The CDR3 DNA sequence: TGTGCCAGCTCAGGGGGTGTCTCTGGAAACACCATATATTTT.

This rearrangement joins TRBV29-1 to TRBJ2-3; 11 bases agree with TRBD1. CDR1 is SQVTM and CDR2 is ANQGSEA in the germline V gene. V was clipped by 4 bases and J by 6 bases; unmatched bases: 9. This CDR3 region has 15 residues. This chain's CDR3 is CSVVGTGGKLDTQYF. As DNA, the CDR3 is TGCAGCGTTGTCGGGACAGGGGGGAAGTTGGATACGCAGTATTTT.

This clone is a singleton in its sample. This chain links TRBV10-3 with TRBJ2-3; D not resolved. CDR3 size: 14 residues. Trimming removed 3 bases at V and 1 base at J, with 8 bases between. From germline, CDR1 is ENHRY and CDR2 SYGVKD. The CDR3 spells CAISERSGTDTQYF. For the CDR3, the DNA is TGTGCCATCAGTGAACGGTCGGGCACAGATACGCAGTATTTT.